These 21 T cell receptor beta chains were sequenced from one sample in a study of immune heterogeneity within non-small cell lung tumors. The TCR beta CDR3 region was amplified by multiplex PCR employing 32 V and 13 J primers. One entry per CDR3 protein results from TCRdb running MiXCR on the multiplex PCR reads. This table has a few thousand distinct CDR3 sequences, about 17% appearing once. Template material for each sample was around 560 ng of bulk tumor genomic DNA. Several biopsies per primary tumor, spaced far apart, were taken during surgery. The patients were newly diagnosed with non-small cell lung cancer, had not been treated, and had curative surgery. Sequenced sample: lung tumor tissue. These receptors all come from a man aged 40-55 years with non-small cell lung cancer.

This clonotype was counted many times. This chain joins TRBV20-1 and TRBJ2-3; TRBD2 agrees at 13 bases. The CDR3 is 15 residues long. Germline CDR1 reads DFQATT; CDR2 reads SNEGSKA (reference sequence). V dropped 5 bases and J dropped 4; count of bases not matched to a gene: 6. CDR3 loop: CSAYGLAGVSDTQYF. The CDR3 DNA reads TGCAGTGCTTACGGACTAGCGGGAGTTTCAGATACGCAGTATTTT.

This clonotype is medium-sized by share. The rearrangement uses TRBV5-1 and TRBJ1-2; D is unclear. CDR1 and CDR2 from the germline V gene are SGHRS and YFSETQ. The CDR3 sequence is 14 residues long. V was cut by 6 bases and J by 6 bases, with 18 bases left in between. CDR3 bases: TGCGCCAGCACCCTCTCTGAAGGGTCCAATGGCTACACCTTC. Protein: CASTLSEGSNGYTF.

By sample share, this clonotype is medium-sized. The rearrangement joins TRBV19 to TRBJ1-5; TRBD1 matches at 9 bases. This CDR3 contains 16 residues. In germline, CDR1 is LNHDA, CDR2 SQIVND (reference sequence). Trimming at V came to 7 bases and at J to 4 bases, leaving 11 bases not matched to a gene. The CDR3 loop reads CASTPWRGQGNQPQHF. The CDR3 region has the DNA TGTGCCAGTACACCCTGGAGGGGACAGGGTAATCAGCCCCAGCATTTT.

With regard to this clonotype: A read error may produce the germline difference seen at one junction end. J is TRBJ2-5 and V is TRBV25-1, with a tentative D call TRBD1 (6 bases). Per the germline V gene, CDR1 is MGHDK and CDR2 is SYGVNS. The CDR3 length is 13 residues. The CDR3 sequence is CAISYRASETQYF. In DNA, the CDR3 is TGTGCCATCAGTTACAGGGCTAGTGAGACCCAGTACTTC.

This clonotype is labeled medium-sized. The chain is built from TRBV19 and TRBJ1-6, with TRBD1 matching over 9 bases. The V gene end was trimmed by 10 bases and the J gene end by 5 bases; junction bases not matched to a gene: 6. Germline V gene sequence: CDR1 LNHDA, CDR2 SQIVND (reference sequence). This CDR3 region has 14 residues. The CDR3 DNA is TGTGCCACCGGGACAGGGAGGGATAATTCACCCCTCCACTTT. As protein: CATGTGRDNSPLHF. The full variable domain, its missing parts supplied by reference TRBV19 and TRBJ1-6, is DGGITQSPKYLFRKEGQNVTLSCEQNLNHDAMYWYRQDPGQGLRLIYYSQIVNDFQKGDIAEGYSVSREKKESFPLTVTSAQKNPTAFYLCATGTGRDNSPLHFGNGTRLTVT.

This clonotype was found a few times. This clone may be a read error of a much larger clone one base away. The J gene is TRBJ2-1, the V gene TRBV5-1; possibly TRBD2 for D (6 bases). From germline, CDR1 is SGHRS and CDR2 YFSETQ. The CDR3 loop spans 14 amino acids. CDR3 nucleotides: TGCGCCAGCAGCTTGCAACCCGGGGGAAATGAGCAGCTCTTC. Encoded protein: CASSLQPGGNEQLF.

This clonotype was counted at least ten times. This chain links TRBV6-2 or TRBV6-3 with TRBJ2-3; perhaps TRBD2 as D (5 bases). The V end was cut by 2 bases, the J end by 2 bases, with 11 bases between. The CDR3 extends over 15 amino acids. Germline lookup yields CDR1 MNHEY and CDR2 SVGEGT. The CDR3 DNA reads as TGTGCCAGCAGTTACGCACCCGGGGACACAGATACGCAGTATTTT. Translation: CASSYAPGDTDTQYF.

J is TRBJ2-5 and V is TRBV5-1, with 7 positions matching TRBD1. Germline assignment: CDR1 SGHRS and CDR2 YFSETQ. The CDR3 covers 16 residues. V lost 0 bases, J lost 4 bases, and 9 bases stayed unmatched. The CDR3 spells CASSLDTGARGETQYF. The CDR3 nucleotides are TGCGCCAGCAGCTTGGATACAGGGGCCAGGGGAGAGACCCAGTACTTC. Looking up the rest from reference TRBV5-1 and TRBJ2-5 gives the full variable domain: KAGVTQTPRYLIKTRGQQVTLSCSPISGHRSVSWYQQTPGQGLQFLFEYFSETQRNKGNFPGRFSGRQFSNSRSEMNVSTLELGDSALYLCASSLDTGARGETQYFGPGTRLLVL.

This clonotype has ten or more counts. The rearrangement uses TRBV7-6 and TRBJ2-2; unclear D gene. The CDR3 contains 14 residues. Trimming stripped 6 bases from V and 6 bases from J, with 14 bases between. CDR1 and CDR2 (germline): SGHVS, FNYEAQ. CDR3 DNA sequence: TGTGCCAGCAGTCCAGACAACACTGCCGGGGAGCTGTTTTTT. Its translation is CASSPDNTAGELFF.

Of note for this clonotype: A junction boundary mismatches the germline segment, possibly from a read error. The V and J genes are TRBV11-3 and TRBJ2-1, with D perhaps matching TRBD2 (5 bases). Germline CDR1 is SGHNT and CDR2 is YENEEA. This CDR3 has 13 residues. Written as DNA, the CDR3 is TGTGGCAGCACAGCCCCGGGGTTGTATGAGCAGTTCTTC. It translates to CGSTAPGLYEQFF.

By share, this clonotype counts as medium-sized (0.01 to 0.1%). The chain recombines TRBV12-3 or TRBV12-4 with TRBJ1-4; 7 nucleotides line up with TRBD1. The CDR3 contains 16 residues. Trimming at V came to 0 bases and at J to 8 bases, leaving 9 bases not matched to a gene. The CDR3 nucleotides are TGTGCCAGCAGTTTAGCAAACAGGGGTAGAGGAGAAAAACTGTTTTTT. Protein sequence: CASSLANRGRGEKLFF.

The chain joins TRBV18 to TRBJ2-5; either TRBD1 or TRBD2 may fit D (5 bases each). Germline V lookup: CDR1 KGHSH, CDR2 LQKENI. The CDR3 runs 12 residues. The germline V and J ends were trimmed by 3 bases and 3 bases, with 5 bases remaining between them. The CDR3 sequence is CASSPGEETQYF. The CDR3 DNA is TGTGCCAGCTCACCGGGGGAAGAGACCCAGTACTTC. Drawing the rest from reference TRBV18 and TRBJ2-5, the complete variable domain is NAGVMQNPRHLVRRRGQEARLRCSPMKGHSHVYWYRQLPEEGLKFMVYLQKENIIDESGMPKERFSAEFPKEGPSILRIQQVVRGDSAAYFCASSPGEETQYFGPGTRLLVL.

This clonotype was picked up a small number of times. The rearrangement links TRBV25-1 to TRBJ1-4; D may be TRBD1 (5 bases). CDR3 length: 14 residues. V shed 4 bases and J shed 3 bases, with 9 bases lying between them. Per the germline V gene, CDR1 is MGHDK and CDR2 is SYGVNS. The CDR3 DNA follows: TGTGCCAGCAGTGTGCCAGGGTCTAATGAAAAACTGTTTTTT. This gives the protein CASSVPGSNEKLFF. Combining the CDR3 with reference TRBV25-1 and TRBJ1-4 gives the whole variable domain EADIYQTPRYLVIGTGKKITLECSQTMGHDKMYWYQQDPGMELHLIHYSYGVNSTEKGDLSSESTVSRIRTEHFPLTLESARPSHTSQYLCASSVPGSNEKLFFGSGTQLSVL.

By its share, this clonotype is medium-sized. The chain carries TRBV10-3 and TRBJ2-2, with TRBD1 matching over 9 bases. V gave up 11 bases and J gave up 4 bases; unmatched junction bases: 8. Germline V gives CDR1 ENHRY, CDR2 SYGVKD. This CDR3 is 14 amino acids long. CDR3 in amino acids: CASSGQGITGELFF. The CDR3 DNA sequence: TGTGCCTCCTCCGGACAGGGGATCACCGGGGAGCTGTTTTTT.

This clonotype is categorized as medium-sized (0.01 to 0.1%). V usage is TRBV19 and J usage is TRBJ2-1, with 9 bases identical to TRBD2. The CDR3 length is 17 residues. Per germline, CDR1 LNHDA and CDR2 SQIVND (reference sequence). With 1 base clipped from V and 7 bases from J, the junction kept 11 bases outside the gene matches. This chain's CDR3 is CASSIAFWRGGRNEQFF. For the CDR3, the DNA is TGTGCCAGTAGTATAGCCTTCTGGCGGGGGGGCCGGAATGAGCAGTTCTTC.

The genes are TRBV11-2 and TRBJ2-7, with TRBD2 matching over 7 bases. Unmatched junction bases numbered 6, after V lost 4 bases and J lost 3 bases. The CDR3 sequence is 14 residues long. Germline V CDR1 and CDR2: SGHAT, FQNNGV. DNA for the CDR3: TGTGCCAGCAGCTCAAATCCGGGAGGCTACGAGCAGTACTTC. It yields the protein CASSSNPGGYEQYF.

By its share, this clonotype is medium-sized. The chain has TRBV3-1 and TRBJ1-1, with D possibly being TRBD1 (5 bases). The CDR3 contains 15 residues. Germline assignment: CDR1 LGHDT and CDR2 YNNKEL (reference sequence). Trimming cost V 2 bases and J 4 bases, with 14 bases left between them. The CDR3 DNA sequence: TGTGCCAGCAGCCAATGGGGTAGGGGAACCACTGAAGCTTTCTTT. Translating it yields CASSQWGRGTTEAFF.

Sample share makes this clonotype medium-sized. This chain joins TRBV5-1 and TRBJ1-1; D may be TRBD1 (5 bases). From germline, CDR1 is SGHRS and CDR2 YFSETQ. This CDR3 has 15 amino acids. V gave up 2 bases and J gave up 0 bases, with 11 bases separating them. CDR3 nucleotide sequence: TGCGCCAGCAGCTTTGTTCAGGGCTTGAACACTGAAGCTTTCTTT. It is translated as CASSFVQGLNTEAFF.

This clonotype rates as medium-sized. V gene TRBV6-1 combines with J gene TRBJ1-3; D is unclear. The CDR3 length is 17 residues. The V gene lost 2 bases and the J gene lost 0 bases, with 14 bases spanning the gap. Germline CDR1 reads MNHNS; CDR2 reads SASEGT. CDR3 protein: CASSEYRWADSGNTIYF. The CDR3 DNA sequence: TGTGCCAGCAGTGAATATCGGTGGGCAGACTCTGGAAACACCATATATTTT.

About this clonotype itself: This clone may be a read error of a much larger clone one base away. CDR3 protein: CASSLAPGQATDTEYF. CDR3 DNA: TGCGCCAGCAGCCTAGCACCGGGACAGGCCACAGATACGGAGTATTTT. The rearrangement links TRBV4-1 to TRBJ2-3; TRBD1 matches at 8 bases. Germline CDR1 is MGHRA and CDR2 is YSYEKL. The CDR3 covers 16 residues.

This clonotype is labeled as medium-sized. The chain is built from TRBV18 and TRBJ2-2, with 9 nucleotides matching TRBD2. The J segment lost 6 bases and the V segment lost 3 bases, leaving 5 bases of the junction unmatched. This CDR3 is built from 15 residues. The germline gives CDR1 KGHSH, CDR2 LQKENI. The CDR3 region is CASSPDSGRAGELFF. CDR3 in DNA: TGTGCCAGCTCACCGGATAGCGGGAGAGCCGGGGAGCTGTTTTTT.